The rows below give T cell receptor beta chains drawn from one sample of a study of shared clonotypes between healthy human individuals. TCRdb's copy holds only in-frame clones and misses some; the assay was immunoSEQ multiplex PCR. Of roughly 1,600,000 clones in the sample, 97% to 99% were seen once. The sequenced sample consisted of naive CD4+ T cells sorted from blood. The receptors stem from a man younger than 40 in good health. Each CDR3 is given without its conserved first and last residue.

V gene,CDR3 protein
TRBV7-2,ASSSAFIGGPAEQY
TRBV5-4,ASSLVVVKGGTGELF
TRBV7-9,ASSPRGAYNEQF
TRBV28,ASSLSGGLGYT
TRBV5-1,ASSFGAENEQF
TRBV28,ASSFPGVDEKLF
TRBV4-1,ASSQVEGALGMGEKLF
TRBV27,ASSSGQRDNQPQH
TRBV30,AWSVRGVETNYGYT
TRBV4-1,ASSQVLRERGETQY
TRBV6-1,ASGQASSYEQY
TRBV25-1,ASSGSLSGANVLT
TRBV5-4,ASSVKRDSETGELF
TRBV18,ASSPDTPGGYT
TRBV10-2,ASSGRTGHGYT
TRBV30,AWSKGYSGNTIY
TRBV2,ASSGESGDEQY
TRBV18,ASSPRGTSRSYEQY
TRBV7-9,ASIGGKGPTYEQY
TRBV4-1,ASSRLTDPGLATSSYNEQF
TRBV28,ASNRVHLLGGNVLT
TRBV6-6,ASSPSYNEQF
TRBV7-2,ANSLAKRGAHVLT
TRBV2,ASSTDRERAYEQY
TRBV7-3,ASSYRLAGDSEQF
TRBV5-1,ASSLTSGSYEQY
TRBV5-1,ASSPGTYEQY
TRBV2,ARGDRKNTEAF
TRBV18,ASSPPGGLGTEAF
TRBV19,ASSNSLAPQY
TRBV29-1,SVERDVTDTQY
TRBV7-6,ASSLLPGRSTDTQY
TRBV7-3,ASSSLAGRATGTQY
TRBV5-4,ASSLPGLAGNTGELF
TRBV19,ASSTPGTGGGGELF
TRBV9,ASSVGTEKNTEAF
TRBV18,ASSPPIVYNEQF
TRBV5-8,ASRTGTDSSHLY
TRBV29-1,SVSQSQETQY
TRBV7-2,ASSYGTEVGQY
TRBV2,ASSEYSGDTQY
TRBV29-1,SVESWQRELF
TRBV5-1,ASSLSGPGSNQPQH
TRBV2,ASSDRGRETQY
TRBV5-5,ASSSTGSGYEQY
TRBV15,ATSRDGQTVNTEAF
TRBV30,AWTLEISYNEQF
TRBV21-1,ASSNGGNSTDTQY
TRBV27,ASSTDRGAGGNEQY
TRBV7-8,ASSERNEQF
TRBV5-1,ASMLDGRANTGELF
TRBV10-3,AISGSTDTQY
TRBV5-4,ASSPLGSGELF
TRBV6-1,ASNWAVSEKLF
TRBV29-1,SVEEDTSSGSYEQY
TRBV2,ASRDRESKNIQY
TRBV4-3,ASSQVPGTGELF
TRBV5-1,ASSSTDAVTQY
TRBV6-5,ASSYWSGEGEKLF